This TCR beta chain was identified in a study of blood T cells in healthy people across ages. Whole-study results and caveats: The diversity estimates, figures obtained from one million T cells, were considered underestimates. Greater diversity and more naive CD4+ cells were seen in long-lived donors than in aged donors. The fall in TCR beta diversity per million T cells was roughly linear with age.

Concerning this clonotype itself: As yet, its antigen is unknown.

From germline, CDR1 is SQVTM and CDR2 ANQGSEA. CDR3 size: 13 residues. Trimming stripped 4 bases from V and 5 bases from J, with 12 bases between. A second about 6 to 12 cycle PCR used barcoded and J-beta primers. TCRdb fed the 5' RACE reads into MiXCR, producing one record per CDR3 protein. The sample has about 640,000 distinct CDR3 sequences; 45% to 65% are singletons. This sequence was found in a man aged 55 to 70 in good health. The chain recombines TRBV29-1 with TRBJ1-5; TRBD1 might be the D (6 bases). Sample: blood. In nucleotides, the CDR3 is TGCAGCGTTGCACAGGGTAAACATCAGCCCCAGCATTTT. This codes for CSVAQGKHQPQHF. The full variable domain, with the rest looked up from reference TRBV29-1 and TRBJ1-5, is SAVISQKPSRDICQRGTSLTIQCQVDSQVTMMFWYRQQPGQSLTLIATANQGSEATYESGFVIDKFPISRPNLTFSTLTVSNMSPEDSSIYLCSVAQGKHQPQHFGDGTRLSIL.